Included here is one TCR beta chain sequence, with context. The antigen remains undetermined. This record comes from a study of graft-versus-host responses after intestinal transplantation. Profiling relied on immunoSEQ multiplex PCR, and the TCRdb table lists in-frame clones only, not all of them. The sample gives 90,000 to 120,000 clones, over 80% of which show up once; 0.6% to 0.8% is in the top ten. Study-level findings and limits: Recipient-marrow GvH clones were detected, some having first appeared in ileum or blood.

Germline trimming cut 3 bases from V and 15 bases from J; bases unmatched to any gene: 6. The germline CDR1 and CDR2 sequences are SQVTM and ANQGSEA. The CDR3 sequence is 11 residues long. This sequence originates from a human donor who was the organ donor for an intestinal transplant. This chain joins TRBV29-1 and TRBJ2-1; 9 bases line up with TRBD2. The sample consisted of unstimulated CD4+ T cells sorted from spleen or lymph node cells, taken before transplant. The DNA of the CDR3 is TGCAGCGTTGAGCGGGAGGGGCGTTGGTTCTTC. Translation gives CSVEREGRWFF.